The clone carrying this T cell receptor beta chain was picked up many times. The data stem from a study of neurological immune-mediated disorders. TCRdb re-called the 5' RACE reads through MiXCR, storing one row per CDR3 protein. The sample carries about 82,000 distinct CDR3 sequences, around 2.6% recorded once. With 7 bases removed from V and 5 bases from J, the gap between germline ends came to 26 bases. The CDR3 is 16 residues long. The germline V gene has CDR1 DFQATT and CDR2 SNEGSKA (reference sequence). The chain combines TRBV20-1 with TRBJ2-5; D uncertain. This TCR came from a woman aged 25 to 39 with multiple sclerosis. The material sequenced was PBMCs. CDR3 in DNA: TGCAGTGTTCCCGGTAGAGGCAATCAGGTCCGGGAGACCCAGTACTTC. It encodes CSVPGRGNQVRETQYF.